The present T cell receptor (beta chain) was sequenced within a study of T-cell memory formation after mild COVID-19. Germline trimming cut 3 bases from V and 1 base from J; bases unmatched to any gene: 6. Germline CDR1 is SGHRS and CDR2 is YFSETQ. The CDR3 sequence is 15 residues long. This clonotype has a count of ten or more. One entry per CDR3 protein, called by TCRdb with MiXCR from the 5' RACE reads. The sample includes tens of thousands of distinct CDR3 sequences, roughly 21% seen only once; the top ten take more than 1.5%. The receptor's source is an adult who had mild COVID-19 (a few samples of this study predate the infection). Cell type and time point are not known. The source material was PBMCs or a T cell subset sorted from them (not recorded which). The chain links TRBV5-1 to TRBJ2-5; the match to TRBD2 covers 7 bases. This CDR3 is CASSSNSGRQETQYF. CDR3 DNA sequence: TGCGCCAGCAGCTCAAATAGCGGGCGCCAAGAGACCCAGTACTTC.